This TCR beta chain was documented in a study of T cell repertoires in cytomegalovirus infection. Overall study: CMV epitopes that were recently identified and HLA-C-restricted were used alongside well-studied HLA-B-restricted ones. TCR beta signatures that were public indicated CMV infection and matching HLA type.

TCRdb passed the reads through MiXCR, listing each CDR3 protein once. The table records about half a million distinct CDR3 sequences, about 42% of them present only once. The CDR3 consists of 16 residues. Germline assignment: CDR1 SNHLY and CDR2 FYNNEI. V was pared by 5 bases and J by 2 bases, with 8 bases of the junction left unmatched. A note on this clonotype: Its antigen is not known.

The chain has TRBV2 and TRBJ2-1, with 8 bases identical to TRBD2. The specimen was cultured PBMCs, collected from culture after CMV antigen stimulation. The TCR comes from a human donor in good health (CMV status not recorded). Some clones in this sample may be carry-over from other donors' samples. In DNA, the CDR3 is TGTGCCAGCAGTCCCTTAACTAGCGGTGCCTACAATGAGCAGTTCTTC. It codes for CASSPLTSGAYNEQFF.